This TCR beta chain was sequenced for a study of blood T cell repertoires in COVID-19. The overall study: Specimens from acute and convalescent COVID-19 originated in the United States, Italy and Spain.

Clones were sequenced by immunoSEQ multiplex PCR, and TCRdb holds only the in-frame ones, with some missing. The profile shows about 150,000 clones, approximately 80% of them singletons. With V trimmed by 4 bases and J by 4 bases, 13 bases remained unmatched. The CDR3 is 16 residues long. Germline V CDR1 and CDR2: SGDLS, YYNGEE. This sequence joins TRBV9 and TRBJ2-7, with TRBD2 identical over 8 bases. The sample consisted of peripheral blood. The receptor was isolated from a man between 65 and 85 years old who had recovered from COVID-19. The DNA for the CDR3 is TGTGCCAGCAGCCCGCGTAGCGGGGCGGCCTCATACGAGCAGTACTTC. Its translation: CASSPRSGAASYEQYF. The complete variable domain, with remaining parts taken from reference TRBV9 and TRBJ2-7, reads DSGVTQTPKHLITATGQRVTLRCSPRSGDLSVYWYQQSLDQGLQFLIQYYNGEERAKGNILERFSAQQFPDLHSELNLSSLELGDSALYFCASSPRSGAASYEQYFGPGTRLTVT.